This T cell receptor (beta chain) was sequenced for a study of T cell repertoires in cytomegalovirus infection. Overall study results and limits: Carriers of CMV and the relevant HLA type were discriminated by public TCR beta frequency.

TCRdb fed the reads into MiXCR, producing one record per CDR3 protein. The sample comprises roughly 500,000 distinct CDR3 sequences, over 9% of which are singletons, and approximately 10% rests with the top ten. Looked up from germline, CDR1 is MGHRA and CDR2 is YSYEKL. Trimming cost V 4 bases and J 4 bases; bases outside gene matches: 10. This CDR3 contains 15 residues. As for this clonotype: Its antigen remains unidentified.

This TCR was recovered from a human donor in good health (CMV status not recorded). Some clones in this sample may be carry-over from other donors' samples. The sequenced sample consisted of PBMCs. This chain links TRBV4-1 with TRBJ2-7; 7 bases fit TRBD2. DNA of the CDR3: TGCGCCAGCAGCCCCCGGAGTGGCGGGAGTTACGAGCAGTACTTC. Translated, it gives CASSPRSGGSYEQYF.